The 17 T cell receptor beta chains below all came from one sample that was sequenced in a study of regulatory T cells in long-lasting Graves disease. Arm-PCR with iRepertoire HTBI primers amplified the CDR3 regions for these TCR beta libraries. TCRdb recomputed calls from the multiplex PCR reads with MiXCR, one row per CDR3 protein. There are about 310,000 distinct CDR3 sequences in the sample; 22% occur only once, and around 50% lies in the top ten. The sample's time point: persistent/refractory GD, antithyroid drugs over 5 years with positive TRAb. PBMC RNA served as the TCR library source. Source: peripheral blood mononuclear cells (PBMCs), taken when the disease was refractory, from a patient treated with antithyroid drugs. These receptors were collected from a female donor with Graves disease.

This clonotype has only a few counts. The V call is TRBV30, the J call TRBJ1-6; 8 nucleotides match TRBD1. Germline CDR1 is GTSNPN and CDR2 is SVGIG (reference sequence). V dropped 1 base and J dropped 10; count of bases not matched to a gene: 6. The CDR3 has 14 amino acids. The CDR3 loop reads CAWSGGQESSPLHF. In DNA, the CDR3 is TGTGCCTGGAGTGGGGGACAGGAAAGCTCACCCCTCCACTTT.

At least ten counts were recorded for this clonotype. This sequence joins TRBV7-2 and TRBJ2-7, with TRBD2 matching over 8 bases. Germline CDR1 is SGHTA and CDR2 is FQGNSA. With V trimmed by 6 bases and J by 5 bases, 9 bases remained unmatched. This CDR3 spans 14 amino acids. For the CDR3, the DNA is TGTGCCAGCAGTTCCGGGACTAGTGGCGACGAGCAGTACTTC. Translation gives CASSSGTSGDEQYF.

This clonotype occurred a few times. The chain combines TRBV28 with TRBJ1-6; no firm D call. Per the germline V gene, CDR1 is MDHEN and CDR2 is SYDVKM. The ends were cut back, 6 bases at V and 8 bases at J, with 8 bases in the middle. The CDR3 runs to 12 residues. This CDR3 reads CASSTLHSPLHF. In DNA form, the CDR3 reads TGTGCCAGCAGCACCCTCCATTCACCCCTCCACTTT.

This clonotype has more than one count but fewer than ten. This chain uses TRBV30 with TRBJ1-6; D unclear. V was pared by 4 bases and J by 8 bases, with 6 bases between. The CDR3 has 11 amino acids. Germline values: CDR1 GTSNPN, CDR2 SVGIG (reference sequence). DNA for the CDR3: TGTGCCTGGAAGAAAGATTCACCCCTCCACTTT. Its protein product is CAWKKDSPLHF. Drawing the rest from reference TRBV30 and TRBJ1-6, the complete variable domain is SQTIHQWPATLVQPVGSPLSLECTVEGTSNPNLYWYRQAAGRGLQLLFYSVGIGQISSEVPQNLSASRPQDRQFILSSKKLLLSDSGFYLCAWKKDSPLHFGNGTRLTVT.

This clonotype was recorded a few times. This chain joins TRBV2 and TRBJ2-1, with 7 bases fitting TRBD2. This CDR3 is built from 15 residues. The J segment lost 9 bases and the V segment lost 1 base, leaving 9 bases of the junction unmatched. In germline, CDR1 is SNHLY, CDR2 FYNNEI. CDR3 in DNA: TGTGCCAGCAGTGAAGTTGGCGGGAGCTCTGGTGAGCAGTTCTTC. This encodes CASSEVGGSSGEQFF.

This chain joins TRBV9 and TRBJ2-5; D remains ambiguous. In germline, CDR1 is SGDLS, CDR2 YYNGEE. V lost 0 bases, J lost 0 bases, and 9 bases lay in between. This CDR3 has 15 amino acids. The CDR3 is CASSVDGSYQETQYF. For the CDR3, the DNA is TGTGCCAGCAGCGTAGACGGGTCCTACCAAGAGACCCAGTACTTC.

V usage is TRBV19 and J usage is TRBJ2-6, with D uncertain. V shed 5 bases and J shed 0 bases, with 5 bases lying between them. This CDR3 is built from 14 residues. CDR1 and CDR2 (germline): LNHDA, SQIVND (reference sequence). CDR3 nucleotide sequence: TGTGCCAGTAGTGGTTACTCTGGGGCCAACGTCCTGACTTTC. It encodes CASSGYSGANVLTF.

The rearrangement links TRBV7-9 to TRBJ2-1, with TRBD1 identical over 7 bases. CDR1 SEHNR and CDR2 FQNEAQ come from the germline V gene (reference sequence). The CDR3 runs to 13 residues. The CDR3 nucleotides are TGTGCGACAGGGTCGAGCTCCTACAATGAGCAGTTCTTC. Protein: CATGSSSYNEQFF. Looking up the rest from reference TRBV7-9 and TRBJ2-1 gives the full variable domain: DTGVSQNPRHKITKRGQNVTFRCDPISEHNRLYWYRQTLGQGPEFLTYFQNEAQLEKSRLLSDRFSAERPKGSFSTLEIQRTEQGDSAMYLCATGSSSYNEQFFGPGTRLTVL.

This clonotype was picked up many times. The CDR3 nucleotides read TGCAGCGTAGCTCTGGACTATGGCTACACCTTC. It yields the protein CSVALDYGYTF. The rearrangement uses TRBV29-1 and TRBJ1-2; D remains unclear. V was trimmed by 6 bases and J by 3 bases, leaving 8 bases between them. The CDR3 is made up of 11 amino acids. Per the germline V gene, CDR1 is SQVTM and CDR2 is ANQGSEA.

This clonotype was found many times. The chain has TRBV28 and TRBJ1-1; D gene ambiguous. Trimming pared 6 bases from V and 1 base from J, leaving 15 bases between. Germline CDR1 is MDHEN and CDR2 is SYDVKM. CDR3 size: 15 residues. The CDR3 bases are TGTGCCAGCAGGAGACGCCTTACCCCGAACACTGAAGCTTTCTTT. It specifies CASRRRLTPNTEAFF.

This clonotype has at least ten counts. The J gene is TRBJ2-5, the V gene TRBV12-3 or TRBV12-4; D is unclear. CDR3 length: 14 residues. The V end lost 2 bases, the J end lost 3 bases, and 10 bases lay between the germline ends. For the CDR3, the DNA is TGTGCCAGCAGTTTAAGTCCCAGTGAAGAGACCCAGTACTTC. Its protein product is CASSLSPSEETQYF.

Regarding this clonotype: Possible read error: a much larger clone is one base away. The chain employs TRBV28 and TRBJ2-7; TRBD2 matches at 11 bases. The CDR3 is 15 amino acids. Germline lookup yields CDR1 MDHEN and CDR2 SYDVKM. V dropped 9 bases and J dropped 2; count of bases not matched to a gene: 9. CDR3: CARSQTSGSAYEQYF. DNA for the CDR3: TGTGCCAGGAGCCAAACTAGCGGGAGCGCCTACGAGCAGTACTTC.

The rearrangement joins TRBV29-1 to TRBJ1-5, with 8 bases aligning to TRBD1. The length of the CDR3 is 13 residues. The germline V gene encodes CDR1 SQVTM and CDR2 ANQGSEA. The trim removed 5 bases at V and 4 bases at J, leaving 4 bases unmatched. This CDR3 reads CSVQGAPNQPQHF. The CDR3 DNA is TGCAGCGTTCAGGGGGCGCCGAATCAGCCCCAGCATTTT.

The rearrangement links TRBV2 to TRBJ1-5, with a possible D match to TRBD1 (5 bases). V was trimmed by 7 bases and J by 1 base, leaving 14 bases between them. CDR3 length: 15 amino acids. Germline V gives CDR1 SNHLY, CDR2 FYNNEI. The CDR3 bases are TGTGCCAGCACCCCCGTTTGGGGCAGCAATCAGCCCCAGCATTTT. It is translated as CASTPVWGSNQPQHF.

The sample holds many counts of this clonotype. The gene calls are TRBV5-1 and TRBJ1-1; no firm D call. The CDR3 has 13 residues. Germline V gene lookup returns CDR1 SGHRS and CDR2 YFSETQ. Deletions cut 2 bases from V and 4 bases from J, with 9 bases between. CDR3 DNA sequence: TGCGCCAGCAGCTTTACTTTGGGCACTGAAGCTTTCTTT. Its protein product is CASSFTLGTEAFF.

Ten or more counts support this clonotype. The chain links TRBV6-2 or TRBV6-3 to TRBJ2-5; maybe TRBD2 (7 bases). Trimming cost V 6 bases and J 5 bases, with 16 bases left between them. CDR3 length equals 14 residues. The germline V gene encodes CDR1 MNHEY and CDR2 SVGEGT. In DNA form, the CDR3 reads TGTGCCAGCAGCAACGGCGGGGGCGGGGAGACCCAGTACTTC. The encoded protein is CASSNGGGGETQYF.

This clonotype was detected many times. This chain connects TRBV7-2 to TRBJ2-5; 8 bases are shared with TRBD1. CDR3 length equals 14 residues. In germline, CDR1 is SGHTA, CDR2 FQGNSA. J was trimmed by 2 bases and V by 1 base; bases with no gene match: 0. The CDR3 spells CASSLGQGQETQYF. The CDR3 nucleotides are TGTGCCAGCAGCTTAGGACAGGGGCAAGAGACCCAGTACTTC.